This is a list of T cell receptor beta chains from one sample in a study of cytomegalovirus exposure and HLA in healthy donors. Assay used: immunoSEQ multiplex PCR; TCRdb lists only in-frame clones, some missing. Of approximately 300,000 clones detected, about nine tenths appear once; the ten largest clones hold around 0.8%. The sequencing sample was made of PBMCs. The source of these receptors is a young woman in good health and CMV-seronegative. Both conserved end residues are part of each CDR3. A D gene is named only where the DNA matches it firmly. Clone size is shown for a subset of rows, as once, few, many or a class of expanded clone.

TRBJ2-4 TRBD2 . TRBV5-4 CASSLVPSGSNIQYF TGTGCCAGCAGCTTGGTACCTAGCGGGAGTAACATTCAGTACTTC
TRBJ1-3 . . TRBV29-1 CSVDGSISGNTIYF TGCAGCGTTGACGGGTCAATCTCTGGAAACACCATATATTTT
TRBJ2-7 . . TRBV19 CASSIARDQGTSGYEQYF TGTGCCAGTAGTATAGCCAGAGACCAGGGGACCTCCGGATACGAGCAGTACTTC
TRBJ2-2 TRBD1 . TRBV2 CASSLKTGSTGELFF TGTGCCAGCAGCCTTAAGACAGGGAGCACCGGGGAGCTGTTTTTT
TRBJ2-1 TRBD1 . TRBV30 CAWSSGQGNEQFF TGTGCCTGGAGTTCGGGACAGGGCAATGAGCAGTTCTTC
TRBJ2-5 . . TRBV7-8 CASSFSPVRAETQYF TGTGCCAGCAGCTTCTCGCCTGTCAGGGCGGAGACCCAGTACTTC
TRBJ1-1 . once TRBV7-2 CASSPQGVGNTEAFF TGTGCCAGCAGCCCACAGGGAGTGGGGAACACTGAAGCTTTCTTT
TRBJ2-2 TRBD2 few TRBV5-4 CASSRTSANTGELFF TGTGCCAGCAGCCGGACTAGCGCGAACACCGGGGAGCTGTTTTTT
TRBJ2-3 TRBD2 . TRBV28 CASSLASGYTQYF TGTGCCAGCAGTTTGGCTAGCGGGTATACGCAGTATTTT
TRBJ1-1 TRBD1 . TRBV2 CASSERDSYAEAFF TGTGCCAGCAGTGAACGGGACAGCTATGCTGAAGCTTTCTTT
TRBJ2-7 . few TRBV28 CASSLRGRVNEQYF TGTGCCAGCAGTTTGCGCGGCAGGGTTAACGAGCAGTACTTC
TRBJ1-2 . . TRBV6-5 CASSYGAGSGYTF TGTGCCAGCAGTTACGGCGCAGGGTCCGGCTACACCTTC
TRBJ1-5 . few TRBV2 CASTDGTDNQPQHF TGTGCCAGCACTGACGGGACTGACAATCAGCCCCAGCATTTT
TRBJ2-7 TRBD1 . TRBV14 CASSQADRAVYEQYF TGTGCCAGCAGCCAAGCGGACAGGGCGGTCTACGAGCAGTACTTC
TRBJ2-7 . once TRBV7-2 CASSLWREDEQYF TGTGCCAGCAGCTTATGGCGAGAGGACGAGCAGTACTTC
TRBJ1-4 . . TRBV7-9 CASSVGQRAEKLFF TGTGCCAGCAGCGTCGGACAGAGAGCTGAAAAACTGTTTTTT
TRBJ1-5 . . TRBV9 CASSVDTVNQPQHF TGTGCCAGCAGCGTAGATACAGTCAATCAGCCCCAGCATTTT
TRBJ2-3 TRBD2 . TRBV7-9 CASSSETSDTDTQYF TGTGCCAGCAGCTCGGAGACTAGCGACACAGATACGCAGTATTTT
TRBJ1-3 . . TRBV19 CASTPGDGGAGNTIYF TGTGCCAGTACCCCGGGCGACGGGGGAGCTGGAAACACCATATATTTT
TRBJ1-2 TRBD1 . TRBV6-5 CASSGGTEGYTF TGTGCCAGCAGTGGGGGGACAGAAGGCTACACCTTC
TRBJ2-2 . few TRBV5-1 CASSLGATNTGELFF TGCGCCAGTTCGTTGGGGGCAACGAACACCGGGGAGCTGTTTTTT
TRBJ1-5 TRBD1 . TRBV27 CASPLSRDRGKHQPQHF TGTGCCAGCCCTCTCTCCCGGGACAGGGGGAAGCATCAGCCCCAGCATTTT
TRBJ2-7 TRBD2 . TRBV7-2 CASRFTSSGSASYEQYF TGTGCCAGCAGGTTCACTAGCAGCGGGAGCGCTTCCTACGAGCAGTACTTC
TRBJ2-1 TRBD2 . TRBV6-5 CASSYSEGGYNEQFF TGTGCCAGCAGTTACTCGGAGGGAGGGTATAATGAGCAGTTCTTC
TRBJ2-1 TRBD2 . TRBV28 CASSAASGSSYNEQFF TGTGCCAGCAGTGCTGCTAGCGGGAGCTCCTACAATGAGCAGTTCTTC
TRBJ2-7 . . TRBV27 CASSSTLAFFASYEQYF TGTGCCAGCAGTTCAACCCTAGCGTTCTTTGCCTCCTACGAGCAGTACTTC
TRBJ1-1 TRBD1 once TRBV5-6 CASSLVRGRFRTEAFF TGTGCCAGCAGCTTGGTTAGGGGGCGCTTTCGCACTGAAGCTTTCTTT
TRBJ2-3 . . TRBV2 CASSDPGSITDTQYF TGTGCCAGCAGCGACCCAGGGTCCATCACAGATACGCAGTATTTT
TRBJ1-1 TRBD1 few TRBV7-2 CASSFGQGGTEAFF TGTGCCAGCAGCTTTGGTCAGGGGGGCACTGAAGCTTTCTTT
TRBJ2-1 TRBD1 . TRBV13 CASSDSGTGGNEQFF TGTGCCAGCAGCGACTCCGGGACAGGGGGCAATGAGCAGTTCTTC
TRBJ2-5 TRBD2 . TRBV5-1 CASSGSGTPGETQYF TGCGCCAGCAGCGGAAGCGGGACCCCAGGGGAGACCCAGTACTTC
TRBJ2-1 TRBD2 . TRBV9 CASSGLSGGQDEQFF TGTGCCAGCAGCGGGTTATCGGGAGGGCAGGATGAGCAGTTCTTC
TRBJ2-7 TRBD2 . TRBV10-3 CAISDGSTSGYEQYF TGTGCCATCAGTGACGGGAGCACTAGCGGCTACGAGCAGTACTTC
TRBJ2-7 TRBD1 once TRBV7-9 CASLQGPPYEQYF TGTGCCAGTCTACAGGGGCCCCCCTACGAGCAGTACTTC
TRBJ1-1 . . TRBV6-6 CASIGRSGNTEAFF TGTGCCAGCATCGGCCGGTCGGGGAACACTGAAGCTTTCTTT
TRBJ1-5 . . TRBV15 CATSRGTDQPQHF TGTGCCACCAGCAGAGGGACAGATCAGCCCCAGCATTTT
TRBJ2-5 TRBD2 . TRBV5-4 CASSRRHLAGGPQETQYF TGTGCCAGCAGCCGCCGGCACTTAGCGGGAGGGCCCCAAGAGACCCAGTACTTC
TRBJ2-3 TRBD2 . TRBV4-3 CASSQELSGSGTDTQYF TGCGCCAGCAGCCAAGAGTTGAGCGGGAGTGGCACAGATACGCAGTATTTT
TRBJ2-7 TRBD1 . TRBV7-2 CASSPGTAIYEQYF TGTGCCAGCAGCCCGGGGACAGCTATCTACGAGCAGTACTTC
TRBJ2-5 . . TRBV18 CASGEQETQYF TGTGCCAGCGGGGAGCAAGAGACCCAGTACTTC
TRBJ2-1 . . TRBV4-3 CASSQDPTSGLGYNEQFF TGCGCCAGCAGCCAAGACCCGACGAGCGGCCTGGGGTACAATGAGCAGTTCTTC